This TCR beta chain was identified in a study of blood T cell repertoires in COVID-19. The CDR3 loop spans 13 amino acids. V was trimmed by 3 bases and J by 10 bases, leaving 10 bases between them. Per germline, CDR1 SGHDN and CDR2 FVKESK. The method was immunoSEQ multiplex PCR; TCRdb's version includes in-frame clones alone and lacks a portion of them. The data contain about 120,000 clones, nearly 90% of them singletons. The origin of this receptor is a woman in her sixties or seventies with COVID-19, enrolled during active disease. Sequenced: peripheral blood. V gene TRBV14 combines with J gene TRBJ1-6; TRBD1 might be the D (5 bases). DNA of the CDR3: TGTGCCAGCAGCCATCACTCAGGGTCACCCCTCCACTTT. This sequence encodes CASSHHSGSPLHF.